This is a list of T cell receptor beta chains from one sample in a study of cytomegalovirus exposure and HLA in healthy donors. Data came from immunoSEQ multiplex PCR; TCRdb stores just in-frame clones and leaves some out. Of around 190,000 clones detected, around 82% appear once; the ten largest clones hold around 5.7%. Sequenced: PBMCs. The receptors originated from a man in his forties or fifties in good health and CMV-seronegative. The CDR3 runs from the conserved cysteine through the conserved F or W. Each record gives: J gene, clone size, V gene, D gene, CDR3 protein, CDR3 DNA. A D gene is named only where the DNA matches it firmly. Size tells how often a clone was seen (once, few, many) or the class of an expanded clone, and some rows leave it out.

J gene: TRBJ2-7
clone size: NA
V gene: TRBV4-1
D gene: NA
CDR3 protein: CASSPSRQGSSYEQYF
CDR3 DNA: TGCGCCAGCAGTCCGAGTCGTCAGGGTAGCTCCTACGAGCAGTACTTC

J gene: TRBJ2-7
clone size: few
V gene: TRBV9
D gene: NA
CDR3 protein: CASSVVLSGSSYEQYF
CDR3 DNA: TGTGCCAGCAGCGTAGTTTTAAGCGGCAGCTCCTACGAGCAGTACTTC

J gene: TRBJ2-5
clone size: NA
V gene: TRBV9
D gene: TRBD2
CDR3 protein: CASSVFSGVQETQYF
CDR3 DNA: TGTGCCAGCAGCGTTTTTAGCGGGGTCCAAGAGACCCAGTACTTC

J gene: TRBJ2-1
clone size: NA
V gene: TRBV9
D gene: NA
CDR3 protein: CASSPRLADRGNNEQFF
CDR3 DNA: TGTGCCAGCAGCCCCCGGTTGGCCGATCGAGGGAACAATGAGCAGTTCTTC

J gene: TRBJ2-6
clone size: once
V gene: TRBV19
D gene: NA
CDR3 protein: CASRDQGSGANVLTF
CDR3 DNA: TGTGCCAGTAGGGACCAGGGCTCTGGGGCCAACGTCCTGACTTTC

J gene: TRBJ2-3
clone size: NA
V gene: TRBV13
D gene: NA
CDR3 protein: CASKRGSDTQYF
CDR3 DNA: TGTGCCAGCAAACGGGGATCAGATACGCAGTATTTT

J gene: TRBJ1-3
clone size: NA
V gene: TRBV5-6
D gene: NA
CDR3 protein: CASSPGTGGGNTIYF
CDR3 DNA: TGTGCCAGCAGCCCTGGGACGGGAGGCGGAAACACCATATATTTT

J gene: TRBJ1-2
clone size: NA
V gene: TRBV10-3
D gene: TRBD1
CDR3 protein: CAISEWGTGVMHYGYTF
CDR3 DNA: TGTGCCATCAGTGAGTGGGGGACAGGGGTGATGCACTATGGCTACACCTTC

J gene: TRBJ1-5
clone size: NA
V gene: TRBV7-2
D gene: NA
CDR3 protein: CASSQNEGWRNQPQHF
CDR3 DNA: TGTGCCAGCAGCCAAAACGAGGGTTGGCGCAATCAGCCCCAGCATTTT

J gene: TRBJ2-2
clone size: NA
V gene: TRBV2
D gene: NA
CDR3 protein: CASMDGTNTGELFF
CDR3 DNA: TGTGCCAGCATGGACGGGACGAACACCGGGGAGCTGTTTTTT

J gene: TRBJ1-1
clone size: few
V gene: TRBV6-5
D gene: NA
CDR3 protein: CASSYSPEMNTEAFF
CDR3 DNA: TGTGCCAGCAGTTACTCGCCAGAAATGAACACTGAAGCTTTCTTT

J gene: TRBJ1-5
clone size: NA
V gene: TRBV19
D gene: NA
CDR3 protein: CASLPRALGGQPQHF
CDR3 DNA: TGTGCCAGTTTGCCCAGGGCCCTGGGCGGACAGCCCCAGCATTTT

J gene: TRBJ1-2
clone size: NA
V gene: TRBV5-4
D gene: NA
CDR3 protein: CASSVRYREANYGYTF
CDR3 DNA: TGTGCCAGCAGCGTTAGGTACAGGGAAGCTAACTATGGCTACACCTTC

J gene: TRBJ2-1
clone size: NA
V gene: TRBV7-2
D gene: TRBD2
CDR3 protein: CASSRLAVAQEQFF
CDR3 DNA: TGTGCCAGCAGCCGACTAGCGGTGGCCCAAGAGCAGTTCTTC

J gene: TRBJ1-5
clone size: few
V gene: TRBV30
D gene: TRBD1
CDR3 protein: CAWSDRGQGNQPQHF
CDR3 DNA: TGTGCCTGGAGTGACAGGGGGCAAGGCAATCAGCCCCAGCATTTT

J gene: TRBJ1-5
clone size: NA
V gene: TRBV18
D gene: NA
CDR3 protein: CASSPQAGLDQPQHF
CDR3 DNA: TGTGCCAGCTCACCTCAAGCGGGGCTCGATCAGCCCCAGCATTTT

J gene: TRBJ2-3
clone size: NA
V gene: TRBV6-5
D gene: NA
CDR3 protein: CASSYAQGSTDTQYF
CDR3 DNA: TGTGCCAGCAGTTACGCCCAGGGGAGCACAGATACGCAGTATTTT

J gene: TRBJ2-1
clone size: NA
V gene: TRBV2
D gene: TRBD2
CDR3 protein: CASSRVSGANEQFF
CDR3 DNA: TGTGCCAGCAGTCGGGTAAGCGGGGCTAATGAGCAGTTCTTC

J gene: TRBJ1-3
clone size: NA
V gene: TRBV7-9
D gene: NA
CDR3 protein: CASSTPKRTVSSGNTIYF
CDR3 DNA: TGTGCCAGCAGCACCCCCAAGAGGACAGTTAGCTCTGGAAACACCATATATTTT

J gene: TRBJ1-5
clone size: NA
V gene: TRBV2
D gene: TRBD1
CDR3 protein: CASRGQRNQPQHF
CDR3 DNA: TGTGCCAGCAGGGGACAGAGAAATCAGCCCCAGCATTTT

J gene: TRBJ2-7
clone size: few
V gene: TRBV5-4
D gene: TRBD1
CDR3 protein: CASSPGGTGSYEQYF
CDR3 DNA: TGTGCCAGCAGCCCGGGTGGGACAGGGTCCTACGAGCAGTACTTC

J gene: TRBJ1-1
clone size: few
V gene: TRBV7-2
D gene: NA
CDR3 protein: CASSSTLRTQLEAFF
CDR3 DNA: TGTGCCAGCAGCTCCACACTCCGGACACAGCTTGAAGCTTTCTTT

J gene: TRBJ2-2
clone size: NA
V gene: TRBV7-2
D gene: TRBD2
CDR3 protein: CASSSNGRAGELFF
CDR3 DNA: TGTGCCAGCAGCTCTAACGGGAGGGCCGGGGAGCTGTTTTTT

J gene: TRBJ1-1
clone size: few
V gene: TRBV11-3
D gene: NA
CDR3 protein: CASSGRGSSEAFF
CDR3 DNA: TGTGCCAGCAGCGGCAGGGGTTCGAGTGAAGCTTTCTTT

J gene: TRBJ1-1
clone size: few
V gene: TRBV4-1
D gene: TRBD1
CDR3 protein: CASSVDRGTEAFF
CDR3 DNA: TGCGCCAGCAGCGTGGACAGGGGCACTGAAGCTTTCTTT

J gene: TRBJ2-5
clone size: NA
V gene: TRBV15
D gene: NA
CDR3 protein: CATSRDGREDGTQYF
CDR3 DNA: TGTGCCACCAGCAGGGACGGCCGGGAAGATGGGACCCAGTACTTC

J gene: TRBJ2-7
clone size: NA
V gene: TRBV7-9
D gene: TRBD1
CDR3 protein: CASSAGTGDYEQYF
CDR3 DNA: TGTGCCAGCAGCGCCGGGACAGGGGACTACGAGCAGTACTTC

J gene: TRBJ2-1
clone size: NA
V gene: TRBV7-9
D gene: TRBD2
CDR3 protein: CASSRLAGALGGEQFF
CDR3 DNA: TGTGCCAGCAGCCGACTAGCGGGGGCCCTGGGGGGTGAGCAGTTCTTC

J gene: TRBJ1-2
clone size: NA
V gene: TRBV2
D gene: NA
CDR3 protein: CASSSLDRLGNNGYTF
CDR3 DNA: TGTGCCAGCAGTTCTCTTGACAGGCTAGGCAATAATGGCTACACCTTC

J gene: TRBJ2-7
clone size: once
V gene: TRBV5-6
D gene: NA
CDR3 protein: CASSLGLPYEQYF
CDR3 DNA: TGTGCCAGCAGCTTGGGACTACCCTACGAGCAGTACTTC

J gene: TRBJ1-2
clone size: NA
V gene: TRBV23-1
D gene: TRBD1
CDR3 protein: CASSRQGAGGYTF
CDR3 DNA: TGCGCCAGCAGCCGACAGGGGGCGGGGGGCTACACCTTC

J gene: TRBJ1-1
clone size: NA
V gene: TRBV7-3
D gene: NA
CDR3 protein: CASSRTGYGEAFF
CDR3 DNA: TGTGCCAGCAGCCGTACCGGGTACGGTGAAGCTTTCTTT

J gene: TRBJ2-3
clone size: NA
V gene: TRBV9
D gene: TRBD1
CDR3 protein: CASSVDSRGQYTQYF
CDR3 DNA: TGTGCCAGCAGCGTAGACAGCAGGGGGCAATATACGCAGTATTTT

J gene: TRBJ2-5
clone size: NA
V gene: TRBV27
D gene: TRBD2
CDR3 protein: CASSLGTRGETQYF
CDR3 DNA: TGTGCCAGCAGTTTAGGGACTAGGGGAGAGACCCAGTACTTC

J gene: TRBJ2-7
clone size: once
V gene: TRBV27
D gene: TRBD2
CDR3 protein: CASSFLAGRTYEQYF
CDR3 DNA: TGTGCCAGCAGTTTTCTAGCGGGACGTACCTACGAGCAGTACTTC

J gene: TRBJ2-7
clone size: NA
V gene: TRBV15
D gene: NA
CDR3 protein: CATSRILEVGDEQYF
CDR3 DNA: TGTGCCACCAGCAGAATTCTGGAGGTGGGCGACGAGCAGTACTTC

J gene: TRBJ2-7
clone size: NA
V gene: TRBV4-3
D gene: NA
CDR3 protein: CASSQDKRGFSYEQYF
CDR3 DNA: TGCGCCAGCAGCCAAGATAAAAGGGGGTTCTCCTACGAGCAGTATTTC

J gene: TRBJ1-4
clone size: NA
V gene: TRBV9
D gene: TRBD1
CDR3 protein: CASSVGASGTGYEKLFF
CDR3 DNA: TGTGCCAGCAGCGTAGGGGCCTCCGGGACAGGGTACGAAAAACTGTTTTTT

J gene: TRBJ2-2
clone size: NA
V gene: TRBV6-5
D gene: NA
CDR3 protein: CASSYSRGTGELFF
CDR3 DNA: TGTGCCAGCAGTTACAGCCGAGGCACCGGGGAGCTGTTTTTT

J gene: TRBJ2-1
clone size: NA
V gene: TRBV25-1
D gene: TRBD2
CDR3 protein: CASSNPGRNDEQFF
CDR3 DNA: TGTGCCAGCAGTAACCCCGGGAGGAACGATGAGCAGTTCTTC

J gene: TRBJ2-3
clone size: NA
V gene: TRBV2
D gene: NA
CDR3 protein: CASMLQGLRTADTQYF
CDR3 DNA: TGTGCCAGCATGCTCCAGGGACTTAGAACTGCAGATACGCAGTATTTT

J gene: TRBJ1-6
clone size: NA
V gene: TRBV5-4
D gene: TRBD1
CDR3 protein: CASSLQGKNSPLHF
CDR3 DNA: TGTGCCAGCAGCCTACAGGGGAAGAATTCACCCCTCCACTTT

J gene: TRBJ1-2
clone size: NA
V gene: TRBV7-2
D gene: TRBD1
CDR3 protein: CASSPGQGSHYGYTF
CDR3 DNA: TGTGCCAGCAGCCCAGGACAGGGATCCCACTATGGCTACACCTTC

J gene: TRBJ2-5
clone size: NA
V gene: TRBV6-6
D gene: NA
CDR3 protein: CASSYSNQGGETQYF
CDR3 DNA: TGTGCCAGCAGTTACTCGAACCAGGGCGGAGAGACCCAGTACTTC

J gene: TRBJ2-5
clone size: NA
V gene: TRBV19
D gene: NA
CDR3 protein: CASSITGWGVETQYF
CDR3 DNA: TGTGCCAGTAGTATAACCGGGTGGGGCGTGGAGACCCAGTACTTC

J gene: TRBJ1-5
clone size: NA
V gene: TRBV6-6
D gene: TRBD1
CDR3 protein: CASSYAGGHQPQHF
CDR3 DNA: TGTGCCAGCAGTTACGCAGGGGGTCATCAGCCCCAGCATTTT

J gene: TRBJ2-1
clone size: NA
V gene: TRBV7-9
D gene: NA
CDR3 protein: CASSLSGVKYNEQFF
CDR3 DNA: TGTGCCAGCAGCTTAAGCGGCGTGAAGTACAATGAGCAGTTCTTC

J gene: TRBJ2-7
clone size: few
V gene: TRBV5-1
D gene: TRBD1
CDR3 protein: CASSLGGTGPYEQYF
CDR3 DNA: TGCGCCAGCAGCTTAGGGGGGACAGGACCCTACGAGCAGTACTTC

J gene: TRBJ2-3
clone size: NA
V gene: TRBV7-8
D gene: NA
CDR3 protein: CASSLRGTHTDTQYF
CDR3 DNA: TGTGCCAGCAGCTTAAGGGGGACACACACGGATACGCAGTATTTT

J gene: TRBJ2-1
clone size: NA
V gene: TRBV4-3
D gene: NA
CDR3 protein: CASSQGEGGGHEQFF
CDR3 DNA: TGCGCCAGCAGCCAAGGGGAAGGGGGGGGACATGAGCAGTTCTTC

J gene: TRBJ2-5
clone size: NA
V gene: TRBV5-1
D gene: NA
CDR3 protein: CASYRIQETQYF
CDR3 DNA: TGCGCCAGCTACAGGATTCAAGAGACCCAGTACTTC

J gene: TRBJ2-3
clone size: NA
V gene: TRBV2
D gene: TRBD1
CDR3 protein: CASSAGQGADTQYF
CDR3 DNA: TGTGCCAGCAGTGCCGGACAGGGGGCAGATACGCAGTATTTT